This is a list of T cell receptor beta chains from one sample in a study of immune characterization of retroperitoneal liposarcoma. Each CDR3 protein is one row after TCRdb ran MiXCR on the PCR reads. The sample shows about 10,000 distinct CDR3 sequences, around 28% of them seen only once. Sequencing was carried out using tumor tissue. The source is a male donor with retroperitoneal liposarcoma. CDR3s include the opening cysteine and the closing phenylalanine or tryptophan. The D gene is left open where the match is weak. Clone size is shown for a subset of rows, as once, few, many or a class of expanded clone.

TRBJ2-6,-,TRBV7-2,many,CASSLGGGGANVLTF,TGTGCCAGCAGCTTAGGGGGAGGTGGGGCCAACGTCCTGACTTTC
TRBJ2-3,-,TRBV6-6,-,CASSYFGQETQYF,TGTGCCAGCAGTTATTTTGGGCAAGAGACCCAGTACTTT
TRBJ2-1,TRBD1,TRBV5-3,-,CASSKTGQGLSYEQFF,TGTGCCAGCAGCAAAACGGGACAGGGCCTTTCCTACGAGCAGTTCTTC
TRBJ2-1,TRBD1,TRBV12-5,medium-sized,CASGLVPGQLAKGAYEQFF,TGTGCTAGTGGTTTGGTACCGGGACAGCTGGCTAAGGGCGCCTACGAGCAGTTCTTC
TRBJ2-3,TRBD2,TRBV7-2,many,CASSLGSGGTDTQYF,TGTGCCAGCAGCTTAGGGAGCGGGGGCACAGATACGCAGTATTTT
TRBJ2-3,-,TRBV7-3,many,CASSLQSTSDTQYF,TGTGCCAGCAGCCTCCAGTCTACCTCAGATACGCAGTATTTT
TRBJ2-5,-,TRBV6-6,-,CASSYSMIGETQYF,TGTGCCAGCAGTTACTCGATGATAGGAGAGACCCAGTACTTC
TRBJ2-5,TRBD1,TRBV11-3,many,CASSLGPTGGQETQYF,TGTGCCAGCAGCTTAGGGCCGACAGGGGGCCAAGAGACCCAGTACTTC
TRBJ2-1,TRBD2,TRBV7-2,medium-sized,CASSLGREVYNEQFF,TGTGCCAGCAGCTTAGGGCGGGAGGTATACAATGAGCAGTTCTTC
TRBJ2-5,TRBD2,TRBV4-1,many,CASSQERLAGGQETQYF,TGCGCCAGCAGCCAAGAAAGGCTAGCGGGGGGTCAGGAGACCCAGTACTTC
TRBJ1-1,TRBD1,TRBV6-1,medium-sized,CASSYRGYLNTEAFF,TGTGCCAGCTCTTACAGGGGGTATTTAAACACTGAAGCTTTCTTT
TRBJ2-3,TRBD2,TRBV6-1,few,CASSSTSGAADTQYF,TGTGCCAGCAGTTCGACTAGCGGGGCAGCAGATACGCAGTATTTT
TRBJ2-7,-,TRBV6-1,many,CASSLASSYNEQYF,TGTGCCAGCAGTTTGGCGTCATCCTACAATGAGCAGTACTTC
TRBJ2-7,TRBD2,TRBV7-2,once,CASSFSGRIYEQYF,TGTGCCAGCAGCTTTAGCGGGAGAATCTACGAGCAGTACTTC
TRBJ2-1,-,TRBV27,-,CASTTRTPYNEQFF,TGTGCCAGCACCACCCGTACCCCCTACAATGAGCAGTTCTTC
TRBJ1-4,-,TRBV10-2,-,CASSPETGPEKLFF,TGCGCCAGCAGTCCAGAGACAGGCCCTGAAAAACTGTTTTTT
TRBJ2-1,-,TRBV6-1,-,CASRNPSSEQFF,TGTGCCAGCAGGAATCCTTCGAGCGAGCAGTTCTTC
TRBJ2-3,TRBD2,TRBV7-2,medium-sized,CASSLTSGGLTDTQYF,TGTGCCAGCAGCTTGACTAGCGGGGGCCTCACAGATACGCAGTATTTT
TRBJ1-4,TRBD1,TRBV11-2,few,CASSVRGTGFEKLFF,TGTGCCAGCAGCGTCCGGGGGACAGGGTTTGAAAAACTGTTTTTT
TRBJ1-5,-,TRBV7-2,-,CASSRADNNQPQHF,TGTGCCAGCAGCCGGGCCGACAACAATCAGCCCCAGCATTTT
TRBJ2-7,-,TRBV11-2,medium-sized,CASSKMRAGTSSSYEQYF,TGTGCCAGCAGCAAAATGAGAGCCGGGACTTCGAGCTCCTACGAGCAGTACTTC
TRBJ2-1,TRBD1,TRBV6-1,many,CASSDDPGQGSNEQFF,TGTGCCAGCAGTGACGACCCGGGACAGGGGTCCAACGAGCAGTTCTTC
TRBJ2-1,-,TRBV12-3/TRBV12-4,-,CASSPRQSYNEQFF,TGTGCCAGCAGTCCCCGACAGTCCTACAATGAGCAGTTCTTC
TRBJ2-7,TRBD2,TRBV6-6,few,CASSYGTSFYEQYF,TGTGCCAGCAGTTACGGGACTAGCTTCTACGAGCAGTACTTC
TRBJ2-7,-,TRBV25-1,-,CASSTTGEPSYEQYF,TGTGCCAGCAGTACAACAGGAGAACCATCCTACGAGCAGTACTTC
TRBJ2-5,TRBD2,TRBV12-3/TRBV12-4,medium-sized,CASKAGAQETQYF,TGTGCCAGCAAAGCGGGAGCCCAAGAGACCCAGTACTTC
TRBJ2-5,TRBD1,TRBV6-1,medium-sized,CASRQGVTQQTETQYF,TGTGCCAGCAGGCAGGGGGTGACCCAGCAGACGGAGACCCAGTACTTC
TRBJ2-7,-,TRBV6-1,-,CASRDAFNEQYF,TGTGCCAGCAGGGACGCCTTCAATGAGCAGTACTTC
TRBJ1-1,-,TRBV6-6,-,CASSYGLGAMNTEAFF,TGTGCCAGCAGTTACGGTCTGGGGGCGATGAACACTGAAGCTTTCTTT
TRBJ1-2,-,TRBV6-1,-,CASNLEQGYGYTF,TGTGCCAGCAACCTGGAACAGGGCTATGGCTACACCTTC
TRBJ2-2,-,TRBV25-1,-,CASSGGTGELFF,TGTGCCAGCAGTGGGGGGACCGGGGAGCTGTTTTTT
TRBJ2-5,-,TRBV7-6,-,CASSTPGLETQYF,TGTGCCAGCAGCACGCCAGGGTTGGAGACCCAGTACTTC
TRBJ2-5,-,TRBV7-2,-,CASSLDIGLETQYF,TGTGCCAGCAGCTTAGATATTGGTTTGGAGACCCAGTACTTC
TRBJ1-1,-,TRBV11-2,once,CASSSQGNTEAFF,TGTGCCAGCAGCTCACAGGGGAACACTGAAGCTTTCTTT
TRBJ1-5,-,TRBV6-1,-,CASSDGYQPQHF,TGTGCCAGCAGTGACGGCTATCAGCCCCAGCATTTT
TRBJ2-7,-,TRBV7-2,-,CASSLDTGRFNEQYF,TGTGCCAGCAGCTTAGATACAGGGAGGTTCAATGAGCAGTACTTC
TRBJ1-1,-,TRBV7-2,medium-sized,CASSFTENTEAFF,TGTGCCAGCAGCTTTACGGAGAACACTGAAGCTTTCTTT
TRBJ2-1,TRBD2,TRBV7-2,medium-sized,CASSLSSGDHNEQFF,TGTGCCAGCAGCTTATCTAGCGGAGACCACAATGAGCAGTTCTTC
TRBJ2-1,-,TRBV6-6,-,CASSYQVIEQFF,TGTGCCAGCAGTTACCAGGTTATCGAGCAGTTCTTC
TRBJ1-1,-,TRBV12-3/TRBV12-4,-,CASSLWGNTEAFF,TGTGCCAGCAGTTTGTGGGGGAACACTGAAGCTTTCTTT
TRBJ2-5,-,TRBV25-1,medium-sized,CASSEWRVDRPKETQYF,TGTGCCAGCAGTGAATGGCGCGTTGACAGACCAAAAGAGACCCAGTACTTC
TRBJ1-2,-,TRBV7-2,-,CASSGGPGNDYGYTF,TGTGCCAGCAGCGGGGGTCCAGGGAACGACTATGGCTACACCTTC
TRBJ1-5,-,TRBV7-2,-,CASSLRAGSNQPQHF,TGTGCCAGCAGCTTACGGGCAGGTAGCAATCAGCCCCAGCATTTT
TRBJ2-5,TRBD2,TRBV6-1,-,CASSRLAGGQETQYF,TGTGCCAGCAGTCGACTAGCGGGGGGGCAAGAGACCCAGTACTTC
TRBJ1-1,-,TRBV7-2,few,CASSQLRNTEAFF,TGTGCCAGCAGCCAACTGCGGAACACTGAAGCTTTCTTT
TRBJ2-7,-,TRBV6-6,many,CASSYAAYEQYF,TGTGCCAGCAGTTACGCCGCCTACGAGCAGTACTTC
TRBJ2-3,-,TRBV27,-,CASSPWSTDTQYF,TGTGCCAGCAGTCCCTGGAGCACAGATACGCAGTATTTT
TRBJ2-1,TRBD2,TRBV6-1,once,CASSEPGGGETQFF,TGTGCCAGCAGTGAACCTGGGGGAGGGGAGACCCAGTTCTTC
TRBJ2-6,-,TRBV6-1,few,CASVWSISGANVLTF,TGTGCCAGCGTGTGGAGTATCTCTGGGGCCAACGTCCTGACTTTC
TRBJ2-3,TRBD2,TRBV12-3/TRBV12-4,medium-sized,CASSMRRLAGLYF,TGTGCCAGCAGCATGAGGAGACTAGCGGGTCTGTATTTT
TRBJ2-1,-,TRBV11-2,medium-sized,CASSLGQVSYNEQFF,TGTGCCAGCAGCTTAGGGCAGGTTTCCTACAATGAGCAGTTCTTC
TRBJ2-1,-,TRBV7-9,medium-sized,CASSKWQGSSYEQFF,TGTGCCAGCAGCAAGTGGCAGGGGAGCTCCTACGAGCAGTTCTTC
TRBJ1-1,TRBD1,TRBV18,once,CASSPGQGGTEAFF,TGTGCCAGCTCACCAGGACAGGGAGGCACTGAAGCTTTCTTT
TRBJ2-4,-,TRBV7-2,-,CASSLGVSSYNEQYF,TGTGCCAGCAGCTTGGGCGTCAGCTCCTACAATGAGCAGTACTTC